This T cell receptor (beta chain) is drawn from a study of cytomegalovirus exposure and HLA in healthy donors. Between the trimmed V and J ends, which lost 2 bases and 1 base, there was a span of 6 bases. Germline V gene lookup returns CDR1 MNHEY and CDR2 SVGAGI. This CDR3 is 14 amino acids long. The PCR made use of 60 Vbeta and 13 Jbeta primers. The table came from immunoSEQ multiplex PCR; TCRdb's copy has only in-frame clones and leaves some out. The sample's table shows 200,000 or so clones. The sequenced material came from PBMCs. The chain has TRBV6-5 and TRBJ2-1, with D unresolved. This receptor was taken from a girl aged 2-10 years in good health and CMV-seropositive. Here the CDR3 DNA reads TGTGCCAGCAGTTACGGTAGTTCCTACAATGAGCAGTTCTTC. It yields the protein CASSYGSSYNEQFF.